The 14 T cell receptor beta chains below were found in one sample sequenced in a study of T cell repertoires in cytomegalovirus infection. TCRdb processed the reads anew with MiXCR; each CDR3 protein has one entry. The sample shows nearly 550,000 distinct CDR3 sequences, more than 15% of them seen only once. The sequencing input was CD8+ T cells from PBMCs. All receptors derive from a human donor in good health (CMV status not recorded). Some clones in this sample may be carry-over from other donors' samples.

This clonotype was counted ten times or more. An end of the junction differs from the germline gene, which may be a read error. V is TRBV27 and J is TRBJ2-7; TRBD2 aligns across 7 bases. Per germline, CDR1 MNHEY and CDR2 SMNVEV (reference sequence). This CDR3 contains 11 residues. This CDR3 is CASGTAGLLDF. As DNA, the CDR3 is TGTGCCAGCGGAACAGCGGGGCTCTTAGACTTC.

This clonotype has ten or more counts. The V call is TRBV4-1, the J call TRBJ2-1; a weak D match, TRBD2 (5 bases). Per germline, CDR1 MGHRA and CDR2 YSYEKL. The CDR3 consists of 13 residues. The V end lost 5 bases, the J end lost 6 bases, and 11 bases lay between the germline ends. CDR3: CASSVPLVNEQFF. The CDR3 bases are TGCGCCAGCAGCGTCCCACTAGTCAATGAGCAGTTCTTC.

This chain uses TRBV6-6 with TRBJ1-6; 9 bases match TRBD1. This CDR3 contains 15 residues. The germline V gene has CDR1 MNHNY and CDR2 SVGAGI (reference sequence). Unmatched junction bases numbered 7, after V lost 6 bases and J lost 7 bases. CDR3 sequence reads: CASRASDRGNSPLHF. DNA of the CDR3: TGTGCCAGCAGGGCTTCAGACAGGGGGAATTCACCCCTCCACTTT.

This clonotype was recorded at least ten times. V is TRBV25-1 and J is TRBJ2-5; tentatively, D is TRBD2 (7 bases). From germline, CDR1 is MGHDK and CDR2 SYGVNS. CDR3 size: 16 residues. Between the trimmed V and J ends, which lost 1 base and 4 bases, there was a span of 16 bases. CDR3: CASSESGGLEIETQYF. The CDR3 bases are TGTGCCAGCAGTGAATCCGGGGGGCTAGAGATAGAGACCCAGTACTTC.

This clonotype was observed a handful of times. The chain employs TRBV5-1 and TRBJ2-6; weak D call: TRBD1 (5 bases). From germline, CDR1 is SGHRS and CDR2 YFSETQ. CDR3 size: 17 residues. Trimming cost V 7 bases and J 0 bases, with 17 bases left between them. CDR3 sequence (DNA): TGCGCCAGCGCCCGGGCAGGGTCTTCCTCTGGGGCCAACGTCCTGACTTTC. Its translation: CASARAGSSSGANVLTF.

This clonotype has a count of ten or more. V is TRBV12-3 or TRBV12-4 and J is TRBJ2-7; possible D gene TRBD1, 7 bases. Trimming stripped 6 bases from V and 5 bases from J, with 20 bases between. The CDR3 is 15 amino acids. CDR3: CASSPEGGGIDEQYF. Here the CDR3 DNA reads TGTGCCAGCAGCCCGGAAGGAGGGGGCATCGACGAGCAGTACTTC.

This clonotype has a handful of counts. The J gene is TRBJ2-2, the V gene TRBV20-1; 10 bases are shared with TRBD2. Germline-derived CDR1 and CDR2 are DFQATT and SNEGSKA (reference sequence). This CDR3 is 18 amino acids long. J lost 3 bases, V lost 3 bases, and 13 bases had no gene match. DNA of the CDR3: TGCAGTGCTAGGAGCAAGCGGGGGGGCATTTTGGACACCGGGGAGCTGTTTTTT. Protein product: CSARSKRGGILDTGELFF.

This clonotype was picked up a small number of times. The rearrangement joins TRBV15 to TRBJ2-3; D is ambiguous. Between the trimmed V and J ends, which lost 1 base and 0 bases, there was a span of 14 bases. This CDR3 comprises 17 residues. Germline CDR1 and CDR2: LNHNV and YYDKDF (reference sequence). The CDR3 DNA reads TGTGCCACCAGCAGAGGGAGTTCTTGGGCTAGCACAGATACGCAGTATTTT. Amino acids: CATSRGSSWASTDTQYF.

The table lists this clonotype with a few counts. The gene calls are TRBV12-3 or TRBV12-4 and TRBJ2-1; no firm D call. CDR3 size: 12 residues. V was shortened by 6 bases and J by 11 bases, with 14 bases between the two germline ends. CDR3 in DNA: TGTGCCAGCAGATCAACAGTGGTACAGCAGTTCTTC. This translates into CASRSTVVQQFF.

This clonotype was seen a handful of times. The chain has TRBV5-1 and TRBJ2-1; 10 bases fit TRBD2. Germline CDR1 is SGHRS and CDR2 is YFSETQ. V dropped 4 bases and J dropped 6; count of bases not matched to a gene: 13. This CDR3 comprises 17 residues. CDR3 amino acids: CASSPPRGTSVGNEQFF. The CDR3, as DNA: TGCGCCAGCAGCCCCCCCCGCGGGACTAGCGTGGGCAATGAGCAGTTCTTC.

The rearrangement joins TRBV29-1 to TRBJ1-2; no firm D call. The CDR3 is 13 residues long. Germline assignment: CDR1 SQVTM and CDR2 ANQGSEA. Between the trimmed V and J ends, which lost 1 base and 1 base, there was a span of 7 bases. CDR3 DNA: TGCAGCGTTGAAGCCGTGGATAACTATGGCTACACCTTC. This sequence encodes CSVEAVDNYGYTF.

This clonotype was counted between two and nine times. The rearrangement joins TRBV28 to TRBJ2-1; perhaps TRBD2 as D (5 bases). The CDR3 loop spans 16 amino acids. The V end lost 5 bases, the J end lost 2 bases, and 16 bases lay between the germline ends. Germline V gene data show CDR1 as MDHEN and CDR2 as SYDVKM. The CDR3 region is CASSTPETIAYNEQFF. The CDR3 coding sequence is TGTGCCAGCAGTACCCCGGAGACTATCGCCTACAATGAGCAGTTCTTC.

This clonotype was counted ten times or more. The chain uses TRBV6-5 and TRBJ1-1; D unresolved. Trimming shortened V by 6 bases and J by 0 bases, and 5 bases separated the two germline ends. The CDR3 is 12 amino acids. Per germline, CDR1 MNHEY and CDR2 SVGAGI. Here the CDR3 reads CASSNLNTEAFF. DNA for the CDR3: TGTGCCAGCAGCAACTTGAACACTGAAGCTTTCTTT.

In its sample, this clonotype was seen many times. V usage is TRBV27 and J usage is TRBJ1-5, with D unclear. Germline lookup yields CDR1 MNHEY and CDR2 SMNVEV (reference sequence). CDR3 length equals 12 residues. The germline V and J ends were trimmed by 4 bases and 2 bases, with 3 bases remaining between them. The DNA for the CDR3 is TGTGCCAGCAGTTCCCGCAATCAGCCCCAGCATTTT. Translation: CASSSRNQPQHF.